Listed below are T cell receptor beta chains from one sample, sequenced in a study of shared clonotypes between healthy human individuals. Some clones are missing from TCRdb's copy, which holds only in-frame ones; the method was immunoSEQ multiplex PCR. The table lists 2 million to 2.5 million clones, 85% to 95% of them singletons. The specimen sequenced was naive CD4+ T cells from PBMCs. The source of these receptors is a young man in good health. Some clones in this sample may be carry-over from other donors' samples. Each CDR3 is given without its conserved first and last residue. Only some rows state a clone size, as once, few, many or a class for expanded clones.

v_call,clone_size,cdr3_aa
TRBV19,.,ASSIRGLSYEQY
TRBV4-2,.,ASSQEGLAGVDEQF
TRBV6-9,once,ASPARGNYGYT
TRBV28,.,ASSLALPSTDTQY
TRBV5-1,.,ASSPWTSGSSDTQY
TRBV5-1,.,ASSPPGAAGANVLT
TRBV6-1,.,ASRTPGREFYGYT
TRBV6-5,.,ASSRSGRAYEQY
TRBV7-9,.,ASSPLAGEPYNEQF
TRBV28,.,ASRGLLKAF
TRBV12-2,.,ASRFPKAGQGLYEQY
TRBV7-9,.,ASSRQGYSYEQY
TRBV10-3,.,AISESLVAGGNYEQY
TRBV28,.,ASSGYRDPSSNQPQH
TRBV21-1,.,ASSRDTAKGTALSYEQY
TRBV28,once,ASSLGTTSNQPQH
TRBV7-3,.,ASSLDYFQTQY
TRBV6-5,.,ASSYSVRDTEAF
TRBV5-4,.,ASSLWWGASTGELF
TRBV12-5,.,ASGSNNEQF
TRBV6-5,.,ASSSREETQY
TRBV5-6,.,ASSLVVNTEAF
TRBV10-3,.,AIRETSGNYEQY
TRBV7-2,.,ASSLWGSVGTRGDEQY
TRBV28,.,ASRSSWLAGVLGEQY
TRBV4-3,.,ASSQEYKGNTIY
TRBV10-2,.,ASSEGYNEQF
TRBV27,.,ASGTSGRAKGDTQY
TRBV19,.,ASSPESSSGANVLT